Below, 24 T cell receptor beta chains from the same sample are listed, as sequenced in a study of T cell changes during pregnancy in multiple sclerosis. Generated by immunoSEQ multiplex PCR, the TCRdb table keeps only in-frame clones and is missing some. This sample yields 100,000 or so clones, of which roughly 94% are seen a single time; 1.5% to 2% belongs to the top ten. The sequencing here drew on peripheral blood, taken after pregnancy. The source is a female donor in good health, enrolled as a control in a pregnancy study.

CDR3 nucleotides: TGTGCCAGCAGCTTAGAGGGTCAGGGGGCGCGCACTGAAGCTTTCTTT. It codes for CASSLEGQGARTEAFF. The gene calls are TRBV7-2 and TRBJ1-1; the match to TRBD1 covers 8 bases. The germline gives CDR1 SGHTA, CDR2 FQGNSA. The junction had 8 bases not matched to a gene; V was cut back by 1 base and J by 4 bases. The CDR3 runs 16 residues.

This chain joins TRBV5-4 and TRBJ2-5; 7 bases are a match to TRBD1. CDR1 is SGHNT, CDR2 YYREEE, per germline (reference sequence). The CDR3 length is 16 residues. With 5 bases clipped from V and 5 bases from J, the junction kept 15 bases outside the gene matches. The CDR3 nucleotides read TGTGCCAGCAGTTCCGATCCTAATGTACAGGGGGAGACCCAGTACTTC. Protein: CASSSDPNVQGETQYF. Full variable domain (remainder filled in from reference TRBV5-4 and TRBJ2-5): ETGVTQSPTHLIKTRGQQVTLRCSSQSGHNTVSWYQQALGQGPQFIFQYYREEENGRGNFPPRFSGLQFPNYSSELNVNALELDDSALYLCASSSDPNVQGETQYFGPGTRLLVL.

The DNA of the CDR3 is TGTGCCAGCAGGGGTCGTAGCGGAGGCTCCTACAATGAGCAGTTCTTC. Translation: CASRGRSGGSYNEQFF. The gene calls are TRBV2 and TRBJ2-1, with D tentatively TRBD2 (6 bases). Per germline, CDR1 SNHLY and CDR2 FYNNEI. Trimming took 6 bases from V and 0 from J, leaving 15 bases between them. CDR3 size: 16 residues.

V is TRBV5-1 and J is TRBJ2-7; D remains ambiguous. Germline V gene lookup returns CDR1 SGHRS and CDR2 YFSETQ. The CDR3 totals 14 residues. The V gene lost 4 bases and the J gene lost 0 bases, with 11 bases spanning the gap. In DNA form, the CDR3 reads TGCGCCAGCAGCCCGGCGGCAGACTCCTACGAGCAGTACTTC. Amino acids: CASSPAADSYEQYF.

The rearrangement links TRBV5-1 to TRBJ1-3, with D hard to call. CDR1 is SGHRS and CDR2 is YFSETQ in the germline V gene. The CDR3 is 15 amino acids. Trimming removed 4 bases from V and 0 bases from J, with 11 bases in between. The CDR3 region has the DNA TGCGCCAGCAGCCCGGACGGGAGCTCTGGAAACACCATATATTTT. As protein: CASSPDGSSGNTIYF.

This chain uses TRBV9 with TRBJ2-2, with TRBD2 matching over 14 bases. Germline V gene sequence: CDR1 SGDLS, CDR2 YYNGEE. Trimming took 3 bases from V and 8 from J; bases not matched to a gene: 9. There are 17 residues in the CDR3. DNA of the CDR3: TGTGCCAGCAGCGGGACTAGCGGGAGGACCCCTTTGGGGGAGCTGTTTTTT. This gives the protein CASSGTSGRTPLGELFF.

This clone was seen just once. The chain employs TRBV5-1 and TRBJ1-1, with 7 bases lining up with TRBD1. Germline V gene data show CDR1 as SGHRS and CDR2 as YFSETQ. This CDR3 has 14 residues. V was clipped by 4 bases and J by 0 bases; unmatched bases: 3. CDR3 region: CASSIQGLNTEAFF. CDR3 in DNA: TGCGCCAGCAGCATACAGGGGCTGAACACTGAAGCTTTCTTT. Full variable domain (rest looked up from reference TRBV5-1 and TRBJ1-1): KAGVTQTPRYLIKTRGQQVTLSCSPISGHRSVSWYQQTPGQGLQFLFEYFSETQRNKGNFPGRFSGRQFSNSRSEMNVSTLELGDSALYLCASSIQGLNTEAFFGQGTRLTVV.

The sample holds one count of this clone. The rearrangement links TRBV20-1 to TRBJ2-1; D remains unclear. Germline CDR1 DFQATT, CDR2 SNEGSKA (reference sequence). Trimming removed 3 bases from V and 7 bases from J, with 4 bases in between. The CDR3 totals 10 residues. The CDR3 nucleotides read TGCAGTGCTAGTCTAAATGAGCAGTTCTTC. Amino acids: CSASLNEQFF.

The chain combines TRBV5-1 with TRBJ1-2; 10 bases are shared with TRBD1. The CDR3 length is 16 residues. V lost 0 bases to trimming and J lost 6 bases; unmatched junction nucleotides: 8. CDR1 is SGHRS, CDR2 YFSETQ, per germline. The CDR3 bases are TGCGCCAGCAGCTTGGATCAGGGACAGGGGATGCATGGCTACACCTTC. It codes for CASSLDQGQGMHGYTF.

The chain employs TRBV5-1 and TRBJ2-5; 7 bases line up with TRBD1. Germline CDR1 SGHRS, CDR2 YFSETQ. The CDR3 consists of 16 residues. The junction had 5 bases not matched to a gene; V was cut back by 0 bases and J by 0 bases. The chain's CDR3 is CASSLALTGNQETQYF. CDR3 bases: TGCGCCAGCAGCTTGGCCCTGACAGGGAACCAAGAGACCCAGTACTTC. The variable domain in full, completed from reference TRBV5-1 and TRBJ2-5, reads KAGVTQTPRYLIKTRGQQVTLSCSPISGHRSVSWYQQTPGQGLQFLFEYFSETQRNKGNFPGRFSGRQFSNSRSEMNVSTLELGDSALYLCASSLALTGNQETQYFGPGTRLLVL.

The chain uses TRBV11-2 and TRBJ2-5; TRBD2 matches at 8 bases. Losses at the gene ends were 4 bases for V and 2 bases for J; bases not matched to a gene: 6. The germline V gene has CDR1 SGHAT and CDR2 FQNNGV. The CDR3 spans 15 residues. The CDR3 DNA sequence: TGTGCCAGCAGCTCGACTAGCGATTGGCAAGAGACCCAGTACTTC. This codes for CASSSTSDWQETQYF.

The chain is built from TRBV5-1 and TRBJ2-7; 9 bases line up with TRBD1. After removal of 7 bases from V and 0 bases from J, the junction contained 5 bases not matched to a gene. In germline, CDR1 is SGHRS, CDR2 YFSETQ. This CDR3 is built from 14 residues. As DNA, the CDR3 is TGCGCCAGCGGCTCGGGACAGGGCTCCTACGAGCAGTACTTC. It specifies CASGSGQGSYEQYF.

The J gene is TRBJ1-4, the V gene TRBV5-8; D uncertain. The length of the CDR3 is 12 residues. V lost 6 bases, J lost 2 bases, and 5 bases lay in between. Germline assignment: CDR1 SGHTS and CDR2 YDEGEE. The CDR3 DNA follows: TGTGCCAGCATCAGGACTAATGAAAAACTGTTTTTT. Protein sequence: CASIRTNEKLFF.

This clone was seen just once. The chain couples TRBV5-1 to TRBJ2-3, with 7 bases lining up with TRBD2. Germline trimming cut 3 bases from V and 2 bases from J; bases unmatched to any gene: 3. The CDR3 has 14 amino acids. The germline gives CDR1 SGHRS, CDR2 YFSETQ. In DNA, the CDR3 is TGCGCCAGCAGCTGGAGCGGGATCACAGATACGCAGTATTTT. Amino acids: CASSWSGITDTQYF.

The CDR3 reads CASTPYEWGGGEKLFF. CDR3 nucleotides: TGTGCCAGCACCCCATATGAGTGGGGGGGAGGTGAAAAACTGTTTTTT. The rearrangement joins TRBV21-1 to TRBJ1-4. TRBV21-1 is shown as a pseudogene. CDR3 length: 16 residues.

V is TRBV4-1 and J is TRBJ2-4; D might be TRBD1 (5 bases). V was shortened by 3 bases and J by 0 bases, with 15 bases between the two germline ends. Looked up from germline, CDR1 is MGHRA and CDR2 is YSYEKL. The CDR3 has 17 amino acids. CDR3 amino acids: CASSHPWQGLAKNIQYF. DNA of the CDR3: TGCGCCAGCAGCCACCCGTGGCAGGGTCTAGCCAAAAACATTCAGTACTTC.

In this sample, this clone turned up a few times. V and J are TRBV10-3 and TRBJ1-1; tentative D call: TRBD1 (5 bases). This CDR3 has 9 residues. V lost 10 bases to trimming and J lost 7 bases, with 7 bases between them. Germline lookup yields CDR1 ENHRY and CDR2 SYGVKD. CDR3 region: CARQSEAFF. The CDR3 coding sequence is TGTGCCAGACAGAGTGAAGCTTTCTTT.

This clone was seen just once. The CDR3 loop reads CASSQGTGVYNEQFF. The CDR3 region has the DNA TGTGCCAGCAGCCAAGGAACAGGGGTCTACAATGAGCAGTTCTTC. The chain joins TRBV4-2 to TRBJ2-1; 7 bases agree with TRBD1. Per germline, CDR1 LGHNA and CDR2 YNFKEQ. The CDR3 has 15 residues. V was pared by 1 base and J by 3 bases, with 3 bases of the junction left unmatched.

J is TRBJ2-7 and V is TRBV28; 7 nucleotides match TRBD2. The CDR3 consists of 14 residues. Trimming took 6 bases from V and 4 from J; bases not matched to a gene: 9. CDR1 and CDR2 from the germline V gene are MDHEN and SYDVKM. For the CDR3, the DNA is TGTGCCAGCAGGGCACCGGGAGGAGGTTACGAGCAGTACTTC. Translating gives CASRAPGGGYEQYF.

CDR3 bases: TGTGCCAGCAGCTTAGTTTCAGGGGGCCCCTACGAGCAGTACTTC. Its translation is CASSLVSGGPYEQYF. The chain couples TRBV7-2 to TRBJ2-7, with 8 bases aligning to TRBD1. This CDR3 comprises 15 residues. Germline CDR1 is SGHTA and CDR2 is FQGNSA. The J segment lost 2 bases and the V segment lost 1 base, leaving 4 bases of the junction unmatched.

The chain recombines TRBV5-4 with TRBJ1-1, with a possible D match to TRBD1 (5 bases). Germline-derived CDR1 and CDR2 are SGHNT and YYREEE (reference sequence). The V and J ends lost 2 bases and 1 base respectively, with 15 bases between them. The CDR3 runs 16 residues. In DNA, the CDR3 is TGTGCCAGCAGCTTAGGGGTGGGAACGGGGAACACTGAAGCTTTCTTT. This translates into CASSLGVGTGNTEAFF.

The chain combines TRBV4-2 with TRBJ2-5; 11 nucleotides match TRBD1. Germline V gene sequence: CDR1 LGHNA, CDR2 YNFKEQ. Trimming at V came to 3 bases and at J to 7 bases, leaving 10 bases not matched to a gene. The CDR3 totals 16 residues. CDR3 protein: CASSQAGTGGWATQYF. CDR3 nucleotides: TGTGCCAGCAGCCAGGCCGGGACAGGGGGTTGGGCGACCCAGTACTTC.

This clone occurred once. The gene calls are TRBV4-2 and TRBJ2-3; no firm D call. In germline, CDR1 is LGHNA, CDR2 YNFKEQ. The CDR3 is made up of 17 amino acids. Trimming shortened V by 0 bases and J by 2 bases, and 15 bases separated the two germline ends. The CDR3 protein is CASSQDSMASTTDTQYF. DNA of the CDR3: TGTGCCAGCAGCCAAGATTCGATGGCTTCCACCACAGATACGCAGTATTTT.

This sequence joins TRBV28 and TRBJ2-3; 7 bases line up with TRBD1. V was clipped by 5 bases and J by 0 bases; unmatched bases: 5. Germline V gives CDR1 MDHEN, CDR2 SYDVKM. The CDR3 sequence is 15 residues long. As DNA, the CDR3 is TGTGCCAGCAGTCTAGGGACAGTTAGCACAGATACGCAGTATTTT. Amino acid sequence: CASSLGTVSTDTQYF.